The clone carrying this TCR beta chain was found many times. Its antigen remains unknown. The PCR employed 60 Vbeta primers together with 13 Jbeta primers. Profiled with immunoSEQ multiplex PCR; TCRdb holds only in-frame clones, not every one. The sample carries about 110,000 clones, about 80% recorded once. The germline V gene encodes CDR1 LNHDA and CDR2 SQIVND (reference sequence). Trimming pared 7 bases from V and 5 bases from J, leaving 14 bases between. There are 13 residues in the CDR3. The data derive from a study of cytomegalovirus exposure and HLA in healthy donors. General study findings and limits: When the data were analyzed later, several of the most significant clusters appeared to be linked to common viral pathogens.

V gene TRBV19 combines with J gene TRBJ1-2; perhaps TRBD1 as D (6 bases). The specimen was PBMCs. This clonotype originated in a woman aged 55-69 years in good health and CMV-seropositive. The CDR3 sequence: CASKSTGPYGYTF. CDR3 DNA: TGTGCCAGTAAGTCGACAGGACCATATGGCTACACCTTC. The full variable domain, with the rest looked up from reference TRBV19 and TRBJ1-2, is DGGITQSPKYLFRKEGQNVTLSCEQNLNHDAMYWYRQDPGQGLRLIYYSQIVNDFQKGDIAEGYSVSREKKESFPLTVTSAQKNPTAFYLCASKSTGPYGYTFGSGTRLTVV.